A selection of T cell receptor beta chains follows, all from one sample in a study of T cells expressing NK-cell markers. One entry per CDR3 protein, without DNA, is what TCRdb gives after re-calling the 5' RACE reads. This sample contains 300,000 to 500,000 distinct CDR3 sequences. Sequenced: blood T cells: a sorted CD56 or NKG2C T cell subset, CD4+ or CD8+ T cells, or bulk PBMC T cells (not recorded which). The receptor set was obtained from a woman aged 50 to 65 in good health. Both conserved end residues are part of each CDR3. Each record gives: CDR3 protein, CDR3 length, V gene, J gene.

CASSQVRGGRNIQYF	15	TRBV3-1	TRBJ2-4
CASSPLVYEQYF	12	TRBV18	TRBJ2-7
CASSPEAGVIPGELFF	16	TRBV7-6	TRBJ2-2
CASRYEQGVKDEQFF	15	TRBV5-6	TRBJ2-1
CASSLAGTKLYNEQFF	16	TRBV7-8	TRBJ2-1
CASSFMVGAYEQYF	14	TRBV9	TRBJ2-7
CASRTTQREYRDTQYF	16	TRBV5-1	TRBJ2-3
CASSFGPTNEQYF	13	TRBV5-1	TRBJ2-7
CSVLLRRGRGNTIYF	15	TRBV29-1	TRBJ1-3
CASSSRSGRKRDTQYF	16	TRBV7-2	TRBJ2-3
CAQPPGTDTYEQYF	14	TRBV5-1	TRBJ2-7
CSARRAPRAFF	11	TRBV20-1	TRBJ2-2
CASSQAAGGQRETQYF	16	TRBV3-1	TRBJ2-5
CASSSLGAMTSGVVNTDTQYF	21	TRBV6-5	TRBJ2-3
CASSRLYGTDLSNTGELFF	19	TRBV12-3/TRBV12-4	TRBJ2-2
CSADTRRGGTEAFF	14	TRBV20-1	TRBJ1-1
CASSQARNFGELFF	14	TRBV4-1	TRBJ2-2
CASSPEGSGRGETQYF	16	TRBV9	TRBJ2-5
CASTLRREGFSYNEQFF	17	TRBV5-5	TRBJ2-1
CATVSGTSGTDTQYF	15	TRBV6-2/TRBV6-3	TRBJ2-3
CASRTLGDRTNYGYTF	16	TRBV19	TRBJ1-2
CASRRTGSGLREQFF	15	TRBV28	TRBJ2-1
CATSRDNMGNEQFF	14	TRBV15	TRBJ2-1
CASSQVLLAGSPGELFF	17	TRBV14	TRBJ2-2
CASSEYRGTEQETQYF	16	TRBV25-1	TRBJ2-5
CATVQTGAAGELFF	14	TRBV12-3/TRBV12-4	TRBJ2-2
CASSYSPRRETQYF	14	TRBV6-5	TRBJ2-5
CSFREGLAAQETQYF	15	TRBV29-1	TRBJ2-5
CASSYSTRGWNTEAFF	16	TRBV6-5	TRBJ1-1
CASRRQNTEAFF	12	TRBV25-1	TRBJ1-1
CASSFIVGSGGRFSRSIQYF	20	TRBV7-6	TRBJ2-4
CSARDDIPETQYF	13	TRBV20-1	TRBJ2-5
CSVAGGTRDTQYF	13	TRBV29-1	TRBJ2-3
CASSLGRLVHTGELFF	16	TRBV5-5	TRBJ2-2
CSARDQLDLSSYNEQFF	17	TRBV20-1	TRBJ2-1